Following are 9 T cell receptor beta chains from one sample sequenced in a study of blood T cell repertoires in COVID-19. Sequencing was performed with immunoSEQ multiplex PCR; in TCRdb, only in-frame clones are kept and a portion is missing. The sample gives hundreds of thousands of clones, about 86% of which show up once; about 1.3% is in the top ten. Sequencing was carried out using peripheral blood. The source of these receptors is a man older than 75 with acute or convalescent COVID-19.

This chain links TRBV24-1 with TRBJ2-1, with D perhaps matching TRBD2 (5 bases). The germline V gene has CDR1 KGHDR and CDR2 SFDVKD. This CDR3 comprises 16 residues. V was clipped by 3 bases and J by 0 bases, with 11 bases between them. The CDR3 loop is CATSDRTASSYNEQFF. The CDR3 DNA reads as TGTGCCACCAGTGATCGGACTGCGAGCTCCTACAATGAGCAGTTCTTC.

This clone was seen only a few times. V is TRBV11-2 and J is TRBJ1-6; D gene ambiguous. Per germline, CDR1 SGHAT and CDR2 FQNNGV. CDR3 length: 13 amino acids. V lost 5 bases, J lost 6 bases, and 8 bases lay in between. CDR3 DNA: TGTGCCAGCAGCGCGTCTATTAATTCACCCCTCCACTTT. This translates into CASSASINSPLHF. Filled out from reference TRBV11-2 and TRBJ1-6, the complete variable domain reads EAGVAQSPRYKIIEKRQSVAFWCNPISGHATLYWYQQILGQGPKLLIQFQNNGVVDDSQLPKDRFSAERLKGVDSTLKIQPAKLEDSAVYLCASSASINSPLHFGNGTRLTVT.

The chain employs TRBV9 and TRBJ1-3, with no clear D. Between the trimmed V and J ends, which lost 1 base and 2 bases, there was a span of 13 bases. Germline V gene lookup returns CDR1 SGDLS and CDR2 YYNGEE. The CDR3 runs to 16 residues. CDR3: CASSVKGAGAGNTIYF. The CDR3 DNA is TGTGCCAGCAGCGTAAAGGGAGCAGGAGCTGGAAACACCATATATTTT.

The chain is built from TRBV18 and TRBJ1-2; 9 nucleotides line up with TRBD1. V dropped 5 bases and J dropped 6; count of bases not matched to a gene: 10. CDR3 length: 15 amino acids. Per the germline V gene, CDR1 is KGHSH and CDR2 is LQKENI. The CDR3 loop is CASSSPDRGWNGYTF. The CDR3, as DNA: TGTGCCAGCTCATCGCCAGACAGGGGGTGGAATGGCTACACCTTC.

The chain has TRBV7-2 and TRBJ1-2; tentative D call: TRBD1 (5 bases). Germline values: CDR1 SGHTA, CDR2 FQGNSA. The CDR3 contains 14 residues. V was shortened by 5 bases and J by 2 bases, with 12 bases between the two germline ends. The CDR3 here is CASSPGGSNYGYTF. The CDR3 DNA is TGTGCCAGCAGCCCGGGGGGTTCGAACTATGGCTACACCTTC. The complete variable domain, with remaining parts taken from reference TRBV7-2 and TRBJ1-2, reads GAGVSQSPSNKVTEKGKDVELRCDPISGHTALYWYRQSLGQGLEFLIYFQGNSAPDKSGLPSDRFSAERTGGSVSTLTIQRTQQEDSAVYLCASSPGGSNYGYTFGSGTRLTVV.

This sequence joins TRBV7-3 and TRBJ2-3; TRBD1 is a possible D gene (6 bases). Germline values: CDR1 SGHTA, CDR2 FQGTGA. The CDR3 covers 13 residues. Trimming took 4 bases from V and 6 from J, leaving 11 bases between them. CDR3 sequence reads: CASSSNTGDTQYF. CDR3 DNA: TGTGCCAGCAGCTCAAATACAGGGGATACGCAGTATTTT.

This rearrangement joins TRBV19 to TRBJ1-6; 9 nucleotides agree with TRBD1. The junction had 9 bases not matched to a gene; V was cut back by 3 bases and J by 12 bases. This CDR3 spans 15 amino acids. Looked up from germline, CDR1 is LNHDA and CDR2 is SQIVND (reference sequence). The CDR3 here is CASSIRGQGYRPLHF. CDR3 nucleotides: TGTGCCAGTAGTATTAGAGGACAGGGGTACAGACCCCTCCACTTT.

CDR3 sequence (DNA): TGTGCCAGCAGCCAAGTTTTGGGAGGGAGGACTGAAGCTTTCTTT. It is translated as CASSQVLGGRTEAFF. The chain employs TRBV14 and TRBJ1-1; no firm D call. The germline gives CDR1 SGHDN, CDR2 FVKESK. CDR3 length: 15 residues. V was shortened by 1 base and J by 5 bases, with 14 bases between the two germline ends.

Details on this clone: The sample carries other DNA sequences with the same CDR3. The chain couples TRBV7-9 to TRBJ2-7; D call uncertain. CDR3 length: 11 residues. Germline CDR1 reads SEHNR; CDR2 reads FQNEAQ (reference sequence). V lost 5 bases and J lost 3, with 5 bases in between. This CDR3 is CASSPIYEQYF. DNA of the CDR3: TGTGCCAGCAGCCCCATCTACGAGCAGTACTTC.